These 8 T cell receptor beta chains originate from one sample sequenced in a study of regulatory T cells in long-lasting Graves disease (dated by TCRdb to about 2021). The library came from multiplex PCR. Sequenced on an Illumina HiSeq 4000. TCR beta libraries were built with iRepertoire HTBI primers and Arm-PCR amplification of CDR3 regions. Starting from the raw public reads, TCRdb applied fastp trimming at Q25, assembled clones with MiXCR and retained in-frame beta chains. Rows are unified per CDR3 protein, each entry keeping the most common DNA and genes. In this sample the table shows about 620,000 distinct CDR3 sequences, about 16% of which occur a single time. The biggest ten clones account for 15% to 20% of the sample. The time point label for this specimen denotes: newly diagnosed GD, antithyroid drugs for less than 3 months. For both TCR sequencing and RNA sequencing, RNA was extracted from PBMCs in TRIzol.

These data also formed part of another study, on T cells in Graves' hyperthyroidism and ophthalmopathy.

Sequences were derived from peripheral blood mononuclear cells (PBMCs), sampled at new diagnosis, from a patient treated with antithyroid drugs. These receptor sequences come from a woman aged 25 to 39 with Graves disease. Donor details come from another sample of the same person, matched by shared clones.

This clonotype was seen at least ten times. The V gene is TRBV9, the J gene TRBJ2-3; D may correspond to TRBD1 or TRBD2 (5 bases each). CDR1 is SGDLS and CDR2 is YYNGEE in the germline V gene. CDR3 length equals 15 residues. V shed 3 bases and J shed 2 bases, with 13 bases lying between them. CDR3 in amino acids: CASSAVPGPTDTQYF. In DNA, the CDR3 is TGTGCCAGCAGCGCGGTTCCGGGACCCACAGATACGCAGTATTTT.

This clonotype was found a few times. The CDR3: CASRETSGGYNEQFF. CDR3 nucleotide sequence: TGTGCCAGCAGGGAGACTAGCGGGGGCTACAATGAGCAGTTCTTC. V usage is TRBV28 and J usage is TRBJ2-1, with 12 bases fitting TRBD2. The CDR3 extends over 15 amino acids. Per the germline V gene, CDR1 is MDHEN and CDR2 is SYDVKM. Trimming cost V 6 bases and J 3 bases; bases outside gene matches: 3.

The table lists this clonotype with many counts. J is TRBJ1-2 and V is TRBV7-9; a weak D match, TRBD1 (6 bases). CDR3 length: 16 amino acids. CDR1 SEHNR and CDR2 FQNEAQ come from the germline V gene (reference sequence). Between the trimmed V and J ends, which lost 2 bases and 3 bases, there was a span of 16 bases. DNA of the CDR3: TGTGCCAGCAGCTTAAACCGTTGGGGGCGCGACTATGGCTACACCTTC. This sequence encodes CASSLNRWGRDYGYTF.

V is TRBV5-1 and J is TRBJ2-4; TRBD2 aligns across 7 bases. J gave up 6 bases and V 4 bases, and 10 bases lay outside the gene matches. There are 15 residues in the CDR3. Germline-derived CDR1 and CDR2 are SGHRS and YFSETQ. This chain's CDR3 is CASSPQASGSNIQYF. The CDR3 bases are TGCGCCAGCAGCCCCCAAGCTAGCGGCTCAAACATTCAGTACTTC.

This clonotype was observed many times. The V call is TRBV6-2 or TRBV6-3, the J call TRBJ1-1; no definite D call. The CDR3 loop spans 14 amino acids. V was trimmed by 5 bases and J by 4 bases, leaving 14 bases between them. Germline lookup yields CDR1 MNHEY and CDR2 SVGEGT. The CDR3 DNA is TGTGCCAGCAGTGTTGATTTTAAGAGCACTGAAGCTTTCTTT. Translated, it gives CASSVDFKSTEAFF.

The J gene is TRBJ2-7, the V gene TRBV10-2, with D possibly matching TRBD2 (6 bases). V lost 2 bases and J lost 4, with 12 bases in between. This CDR3 is built from 14 residues. Germline V gene data show CDR1 as WSHSY and CDR2 as SAAADI. CDR3 nucleotide sequence: TGCGCCAGCAGTGAGGTGGGAGGAAGGTACGAGCAGTACTTC. This codes for CASSEVGGRYEQYF.

In this sample, this clonotype turned up many times. J is TRBJ1-1 and V is TRBV7-9; a possible D gene is TRBD1 (6 bases). The CDR3 consists of 15 residues. V shed 6 bases and J shed 4 bases, with 18 bases lying between them. Germline CDR1 is SEHNR and CDR2 is FQNEAQ (reference sequence). The CDR3: CASRRLAGAFTEAFF. Here the CDR3 DNA reads TGTGCCAGCAGAAGGCTAGCAGGGGCCTTCACTGAAGCTTTCTTT.

The sample holds a few counts of this clonotype. V gene TRBV3-1 combines with J gene TRBJ2-1, with D hard to call. V lost 5 bases to trimming and J lost 6 bases, with 5 bases between them. Looked up from germline, CDR1 is LGHDT and CDR2 is YNNKEL (reference sequence). The CDR3 is 11 residues long. Written as DNA, the CDR3 is TGTGCCAGCAGCACGGCCAATGAGCAGTTCTTC. The encoded protein is CASSTANEQFF.